The source of this T cell receptor beta chain is a study of T-cell reconstitution after alpha-beta-depleted transplantation in children. Findings of the study overall: Where some patients showed high TCRbeta diversity at day 60, it came from recipient T cells and thymic progenitors that had survived. Counts and diversity of T cells one year after transplant came mostly from newly produced T cells. Expanded clones from the graft, numbering several hundred, reportedly supplied alpha-beta T cells about two months after transplant.

This CDR3 comprises 11 residues. The germline CDR1 and CDR2 sequences are MNHNS and SASEGT. Trimming left V 6 bases short and J 9 bases short, with 9 bases between. Library preparation (for TCRbeta) was performed with unique molecular identifiers. TCRdb re-derived calls from the PCR reads in MiXCR, one entry per CDR3 protein. Of some 310,000 distinct CDR3 sequences in the sample, more than 20% were seen once. Only one count was recorded for this clonotype. Its target is not known. This sequence originates from a male patient under 18 who had a stem cell transplant for acute lymphoblastic leukemia, so the T cells may come from the graft donor. V and J are TRBV6-1 and TRBJ2-1; TRBD1 is a possible D gene (5 bases). Sequenced here: PBMCs, mostly from graft donor cells, sampled 180 days after TCRalphabeta/CD19-depleted stem cell transplant. The CDR3 loop reads CASRGQGEQFF. The CDR3 nucleotides read TGTGCCAGCAGGGGGCAGGGTGAGCAGTTCTTC.